The sequence of this TCR beta chain was determined in a study of a mutant IDH1 vaccine in newly diagnosed glioma. Background on the study: Onset of vaccination occurred 4-6 weeks following radiotherapy alone, or with temozolomide cycles. Prior therapy was radiotherapy, temozolomide, or both; most received both. Points from the study as a whole: No link was apparently found between pseudoprogression and changes in top peripheral T cell clonotypes.

The sample's time point: week 5, during vaccination. Doses of 300 ug of mutant IDH1 20-mer peptide were given with topical imiquimod. The astrocytomas were IDH1-mutant, ATRX-negative, and WHO grade 3 or 4. About this clone itself: Its antigen is not identified.

V lost 4 bases and J 5 bases, leaving 20 bases between the germline ends. Germline CDR1 and CDR2: SGHDT and YYEEEE. The CDR3 runs 16 residues. Method: immunoSEQ multiplex PCR; TCRdb's copy keeps in-frame clones and lacks some. Of about 36,000 clones detected, roughly four fifths appear once; the ten largest clones hold roughly 12%. Sequenced material: PBMCs, taken from a glioma patient whose treatment included an IDH1 peptide vaccine. This rearrangement joins TRBV5-6 to TRBJ2-3, with D perhaps TRBD2 (5 bases). This clonotype originated in a middle-aged man with glioma. CDR3: CASSLDFGESVDTQYF. DNA for the CDR3: TGTGCCAGCAGCCTGGATTTCGGGGAGAGCGTAGATACGCAGTATTTT.